These 5 T cell receptor beta chains originate from one sample sequenced in a study of T cells in localized non-small cell lung cancer. Data came from immunoSEQ multiplex PCR; TCRdb stores just in-frame clones and leaves some out. In the table there are about 33,000 clones, around 80% of which are singletons. The sample was peripheral blood, taken before any cancer treatment. The receptor source for this set is a male donor at least 60 years old with stage III squamous cell lung carcinoma.

This chain uses TRBV28 with TRBJ2-5; D uncertain. Germline V gene sequence: CDR1 MDHEN, CDR2 SYDVKM. Trimming stripped 4 bases from V and 5 bases from J, with 14 bases between. The CDR3 totals 14 residues. The CDR3 region has the DNA TGTGCCAGCAGTTCCTTAGGGTGGGGTGAGACCCAGTACTTC. It specifies CASSSLGWGETQYF.

The J gene is TRBJ2-7, the V gene TRBV4-3; D is possibly TRBD1 or TRBD2 (6 bases each). CDR3 size: 15 residues. The V end was cut by 2 bases, the J end by 3 bases, with 14 bases between. Germline CDR1 LGHNA, CDR2 YSLEER. The CDR3 protein is CASSQYPGANYEQYF. CDR3 in DNA: TGCGCCAGCAGCCAATATCCGGGGGCAAACTACGAGCAGTACTTC.

The chain has TRBV6-6 and TRBJ1-1; 7 bases fit TRBD1. CDR1 and CDR2 (germline): MNHNY, SVGAGI (reference sequence). This CDR3 region has 14 residues. The ends lost 5 bases at V and 4 bases at J; junction bases unmatched: 7. The CDR3 loop is CASSTNRGSTEAFF. CDR3 coding DNA: TGTGCCAGCAGTACGAACAGGGGCTCCACTGAAGCTTTCTTT.

The chain links TRBV28 to TRBJ1-1; no reliable D call. Germline CDR1 reads MDHEN; CDR2 reads SYDVKM. CDR3 length equals 12 residues. Trimming left V 2 bases short and J 4 bases short, with 5 bases between. The CDR3 reads CASSLMGTEAFF. CDR3 bases: TGTGCCAGCAGTTTAATGGGCACTGAAGCTTTCTTT.

V and J are TRBV11-2 and TRBJ2-1; 12 positions match TRBD2. CDR1 is SGHAT and CDR2 is FQNNGV in the germline V gene. Trimming cost V 5 bases and J 1 base; bases outside gene matches: 12. CDR3 length: 19 amino acids. This CDR3 is CASSQSSGGAAGSYNEQFF. DNA for the CDR3: TGTGCCAGCAGCCAATCTAGCGGGGGGGCCGCAGGGTCCTACAATGAGCAGTTCTTC.